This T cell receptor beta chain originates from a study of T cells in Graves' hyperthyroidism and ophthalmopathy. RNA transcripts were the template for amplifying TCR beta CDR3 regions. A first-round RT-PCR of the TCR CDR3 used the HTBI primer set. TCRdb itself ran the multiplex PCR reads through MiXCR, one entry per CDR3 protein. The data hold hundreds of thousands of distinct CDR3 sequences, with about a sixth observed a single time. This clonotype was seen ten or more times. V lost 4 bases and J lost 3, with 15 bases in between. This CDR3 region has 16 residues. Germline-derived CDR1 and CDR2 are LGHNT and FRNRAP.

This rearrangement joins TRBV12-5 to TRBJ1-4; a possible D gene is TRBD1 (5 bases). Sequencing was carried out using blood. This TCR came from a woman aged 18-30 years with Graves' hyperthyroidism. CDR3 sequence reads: CASGSHVGPANEKLFF. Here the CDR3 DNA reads TGTGCTAGTGGTTCCCATGTGGGGCCAGCTAATGAAAAACTGTTTTTT.